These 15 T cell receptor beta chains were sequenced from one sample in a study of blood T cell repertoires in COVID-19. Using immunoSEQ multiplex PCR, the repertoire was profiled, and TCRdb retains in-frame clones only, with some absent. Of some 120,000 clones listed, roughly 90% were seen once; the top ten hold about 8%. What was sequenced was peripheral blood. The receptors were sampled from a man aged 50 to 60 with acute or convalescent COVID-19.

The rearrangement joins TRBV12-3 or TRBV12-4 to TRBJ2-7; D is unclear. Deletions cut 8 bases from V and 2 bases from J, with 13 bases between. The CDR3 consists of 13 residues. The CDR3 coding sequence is TGTGCCAGCGGTACCTCAGGTACCTACGAGCAGTACTTC. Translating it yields CASGTSGTYEQYF.

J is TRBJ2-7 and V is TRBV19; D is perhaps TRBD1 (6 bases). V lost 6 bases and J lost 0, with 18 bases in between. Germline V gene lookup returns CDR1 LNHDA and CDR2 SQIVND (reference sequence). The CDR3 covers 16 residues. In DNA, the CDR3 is TGTGCCAGTAGCAGAAACACAGGGATACTCTCCTACGAGCAGTACTTC. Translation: CASSRNTGILSYEQYF.

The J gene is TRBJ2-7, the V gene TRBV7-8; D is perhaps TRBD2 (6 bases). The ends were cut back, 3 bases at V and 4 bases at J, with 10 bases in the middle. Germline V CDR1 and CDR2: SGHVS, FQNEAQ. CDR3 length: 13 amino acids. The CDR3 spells CASSLTREYEQYF. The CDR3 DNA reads TGTGCCAGCAGCTTGACTAGAGAATACGAGCAGTACTTC.

CDR3 coding DNA: TGTGCCAGCAGTAAGGGACTTGCCGAAGAGACCCAGTACTTC. It is translated as CASSKGLAEETQYF. The chain is built from TRBV6-5 and TRBJ2-5; tentative D call: TRBD2 (6 bases). The V gene's germline CDR1 is MNHEY and CDR2 SVGAGI. V lost 5 bases and J 3 bases, leaving 13 bases between the germline ends. This CDR3 has 14 residues.

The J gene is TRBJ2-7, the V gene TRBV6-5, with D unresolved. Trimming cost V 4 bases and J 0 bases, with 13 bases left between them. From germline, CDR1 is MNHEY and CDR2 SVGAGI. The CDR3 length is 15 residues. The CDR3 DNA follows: TGTGCCAGCAGTTGGAAGAGCGCGTTCTCCTACGAGCAGTACTTC. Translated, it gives CASSWKSAFSYEQYF.

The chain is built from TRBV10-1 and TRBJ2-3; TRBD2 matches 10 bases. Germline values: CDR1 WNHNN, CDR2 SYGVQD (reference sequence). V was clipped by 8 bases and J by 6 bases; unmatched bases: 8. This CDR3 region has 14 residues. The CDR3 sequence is CASGSGRAGDTQYF. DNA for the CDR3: TGCGCCAGCGGGAGCGGGAGGGCTGGGGATACGCAGTATTTT.

This CDR3 reads CASSLVPGLAGVNEQFF. In nucleotides, the CDR3 is TGTGCCAGCAGCTTAGTTCCGGGACTAGCGGGAGTCAATGAGCAGTTCTTC. The rearrangement uses TRBV11-3 and TRBJ2-1; 14 bases line up with TRBD2. Germline loops: CDR1 SGHNT, CDR2 YENEEA. The CDR3 loop spans 17 amino acids. V was clipped by 1 base and J by 6 bases; unmatched bases: 5.

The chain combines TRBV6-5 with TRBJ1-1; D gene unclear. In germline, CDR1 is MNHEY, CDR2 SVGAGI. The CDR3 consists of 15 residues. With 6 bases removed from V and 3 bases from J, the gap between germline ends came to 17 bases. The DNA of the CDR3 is TGTGCCAGCAGGATGGGATCGTCGGGGTACACTGAAGCTTTCTTT. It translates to CASRMGSSGYTEAFF.

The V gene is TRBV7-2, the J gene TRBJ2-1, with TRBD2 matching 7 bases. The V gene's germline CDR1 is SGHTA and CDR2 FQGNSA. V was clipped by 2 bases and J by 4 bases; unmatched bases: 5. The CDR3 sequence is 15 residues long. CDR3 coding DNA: TGTGCCAGCAGCTTATTGAGCGGGATGTACAATGAGCAGTTCTTC. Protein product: CASSLLSGMYNEQFF. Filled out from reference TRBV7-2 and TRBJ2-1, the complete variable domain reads GAGVSQSPSNKVTEKGKDVELRCDPISGHTALYWYRQSLGQGLEFLIYFQGNSAPDKSGLPSDRFSAERTGGSVSTLTIQRTQQEDSAVYLCASSLLSGMYNEQFFGPGTRLTVL.

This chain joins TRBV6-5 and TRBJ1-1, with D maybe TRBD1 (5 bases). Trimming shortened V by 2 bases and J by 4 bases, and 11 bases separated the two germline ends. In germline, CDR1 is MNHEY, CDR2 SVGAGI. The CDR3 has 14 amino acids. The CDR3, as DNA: TGTGCCAGCAGTTACGTCAGGAGGGGCACTGAAGCTTTCTTT. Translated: CASSYVRRGTEAFF.

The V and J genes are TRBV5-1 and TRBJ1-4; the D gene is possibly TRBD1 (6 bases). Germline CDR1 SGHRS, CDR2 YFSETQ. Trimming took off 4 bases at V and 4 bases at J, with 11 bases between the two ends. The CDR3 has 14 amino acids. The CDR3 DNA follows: TGCGCCAGCAGCGTAGACAGGATTAATGAAAAACTGTTTTTT. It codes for CASSVDRINEKLFF.

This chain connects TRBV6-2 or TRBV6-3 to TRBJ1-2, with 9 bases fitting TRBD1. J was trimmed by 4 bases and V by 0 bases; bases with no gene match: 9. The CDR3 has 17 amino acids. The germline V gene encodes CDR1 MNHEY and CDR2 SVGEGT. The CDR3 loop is CASSYSVQGADVYGYTF. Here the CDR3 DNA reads TGTGCCAGCAGTTACTCGGTACAGGGGGCGGACGTCTATGGCTACACCTTC.

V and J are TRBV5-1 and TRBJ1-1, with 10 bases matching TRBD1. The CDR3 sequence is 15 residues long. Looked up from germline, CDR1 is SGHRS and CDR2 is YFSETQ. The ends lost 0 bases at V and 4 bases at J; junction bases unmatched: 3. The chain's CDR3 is CASSLGRQGATEAFF. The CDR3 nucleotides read TGCGCCAGCAGCTTGGGGCGACAGGGGGCCACTGAAGCTTTCTTT. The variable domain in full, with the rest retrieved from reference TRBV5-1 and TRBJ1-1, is KAGVTQTPRYLIKTRGQQVTLSCSPISGHRSVSWYQQTPGQGLQFLFEYFSETQRNKGNFPGRFSGRQFSNSRSEMNVSTLELGDSALYLCASSLGRQGATEAFFGQGTRLTVV.

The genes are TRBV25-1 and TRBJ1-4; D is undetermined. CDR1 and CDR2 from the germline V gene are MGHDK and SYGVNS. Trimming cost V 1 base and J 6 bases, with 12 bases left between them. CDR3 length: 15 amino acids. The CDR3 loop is CASSESRVGHEKLFF. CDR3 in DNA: TGTGCCAGCAGTGAATCGAGGGTCGGCCATGAAAAACTGTTTTTT.

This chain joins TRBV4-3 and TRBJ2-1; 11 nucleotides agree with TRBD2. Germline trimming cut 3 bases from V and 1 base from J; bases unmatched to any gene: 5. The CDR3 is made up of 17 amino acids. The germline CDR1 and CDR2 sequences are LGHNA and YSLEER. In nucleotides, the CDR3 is TGCGCCAGCAGCCATCTTTTAGCGGGAGGGTCCTACAATGAGCAGTTCTTC. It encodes CASSHLLAGGSYNEQFF.